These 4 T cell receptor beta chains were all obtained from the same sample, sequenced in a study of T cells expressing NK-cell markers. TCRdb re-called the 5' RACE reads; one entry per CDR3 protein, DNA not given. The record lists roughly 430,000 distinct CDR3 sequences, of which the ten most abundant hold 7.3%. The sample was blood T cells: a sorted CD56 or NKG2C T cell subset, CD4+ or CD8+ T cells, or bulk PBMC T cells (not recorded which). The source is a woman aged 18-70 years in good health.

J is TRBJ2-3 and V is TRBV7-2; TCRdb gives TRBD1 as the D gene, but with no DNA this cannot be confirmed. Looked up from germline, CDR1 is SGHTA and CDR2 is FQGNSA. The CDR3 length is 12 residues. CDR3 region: CASSSRVTSQYF.

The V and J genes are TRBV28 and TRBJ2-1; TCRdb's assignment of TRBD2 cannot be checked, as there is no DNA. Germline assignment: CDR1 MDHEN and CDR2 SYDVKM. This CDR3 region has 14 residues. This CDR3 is CASRTSGRSNEQFF.

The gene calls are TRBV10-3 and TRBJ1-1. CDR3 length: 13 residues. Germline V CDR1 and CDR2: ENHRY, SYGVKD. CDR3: CAISRLLGTEAFF.

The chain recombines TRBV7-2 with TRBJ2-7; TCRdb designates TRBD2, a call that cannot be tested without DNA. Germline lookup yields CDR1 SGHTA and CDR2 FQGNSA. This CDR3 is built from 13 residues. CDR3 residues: CASNAGGSYEQYF.